What follows are 30 T cell receptor beta chains derived from one specimen sequenced in a study of OX40 agonist ivuxolimab in advanced cancers. The protocol was immunoSEQ multiplex PCR, while the TCRdb copy is restricted to in-frame clones and leaves out a portion. The sample includes tens of thousands of clones, about 94% of them seen just once. This sample comprised CD4+ or CD8+ T cells sorted from blood, obtained in a trial of the OX40 agonist ivuxolimab. Source of these receptors: an adult with an advanced solid tumor such as melanoma, head and neck, liver or kidney cancer.

The chain joins TRBV10-1 to TRBJ1-1, with 7 bases identical to TRBD1. V shed 2 bases and J 4 bases; nucleotides not matched to a gene: 7. The CDR3 is made up of 15 amino acids. Per the germline V gene, CDR1 is WNHNN and CDR2 is SYGVQD (reference sequence). CDR3 sequence: CASSETRTGPTEAFF. CDR3 DNA sequence: TGCGCCAGCAGTGAGACGAGGACAGGCCCCACTGAAGCTTTCTTT.

The chain uses TRBV7-4 and TRBJ1-2; D may be TRBD1 (6 bases). Trimming removed 7 bases at V and 3 bases at J, with 15 bases between. Germline-derived CDR1 and CDR2 are SGHVT and SQSDAQ. This CDR3 contains 14 residues. The CDR3 DNA sequence: TGTGCCAGCATCACATTCGGGACACACTATGGCTACACCTTC. The encoded protein is CASITFGTHYGYTF.

The chain combines TRBV4-3 with TRBJ2-1; D not resolved. Germline V gives CDR1 LGHNA, CDR2 YSLEER. V was pared by 1 base and J by 5 bases, with 12 bases between. CDR3 length equals 15 residues. In DNA form, the CDR3 reads TGCGCCAGCAGCCAAGGGGTGGGGTCTAACAATGAGCAGTTCTTC. This codes for CASSQGVGSNNEQFF.

The chain carries TRBV28 and TRBJ1-4; D may be TRBD1 (6 bases). The length of the CDR3 is 12 residues. The V gene lost 8 bases and the J gene lost 8 bases, with 12 bases spanning the gap. Germline CDR1 MDHEN, CDR2 SYDVKM. The CDR3 is CASRGGPEKLFF. The CDR3 DNA reads as TGTGCCAGCCGAGGGGGTCCGGAAAAACTGTTTTTT.

The chain links TRBV4-3 to TRBJ2-2; 9 nucleotides match TRBD2. Germline V lookup: CDR1 LGHNA, CDR2 YSLEER. This CDR3 has 17 residues. V was pared by 1 base and J by 4 bases, with 7 bases of the junction left unmatched. The CDR3 DNA sequence: TGCGCCAGCAGCCAAGTGGCTAGCGGGACTCCCACCGGGGAGCTGTTTTTT. Its protein is CASSQVASGTPTGELFF.

The V gene is TRBV19, the J gene TRBJ1-1, with unresolved D. Germline V gene data show CDR1 as LNHDA and CDR2 as SQIVND (reference sequence). Trimming left V 3 bases short and J 7 bases short, with 6 bases between. The CDR3 is 11 residues long. The CDR3 DNA reads TGTGCCAGTAGTATGGGGAGTGAAGCTTTCTTT. This codes for CASSMGSEAFF.

The chain has TRBV7-9 and TRBJ2-7; TRBD2 aligns across 7 bases. Germline loops: CDR1 SEHNR, CDR2 FQNEAQ (reference sequence). The CDR3 covers 14 residues. The V and J ends lost 5 bases and 3 bases, in that order; junction bases with no gene match: 7. CDR3 coding DNA: TGTGCCAGCAGCGGTACCTGGGGGGGCTACGAGCAGTACTTC. Amino acid sequence: CASSGTWGGYEQYF.

This chain links TRBV13 with TRBJ1-6; TRBD1 might be the D (6 bases). Per germline, CDR1 PRHDT and CDR2 FYEKMQ (reference sequence). The CDR3 extends over 14 amino acids. V lost 5 bases and J 9 bases, leaving 14 bases between the germline ends. The CDR3 sequence is CASSTRTAGSPLHF. CDR3 in DNA: TGTGCCAGCAGCACCAGGACAGCGGGTTCACCCCTCCACTTT.

The genes are TRBV11-1 and TRBJ2-1; 7 bases line up with TRBD1. The CDR3 consists of 16 residues. After removal of 4 bases from V and 3 bases from J, the junction contained 9 bases not matched to a gene. CDR1 SGHAT and CDR2 FQDESV come from the germline V gene (reference sequence). This CDR3 reads CASSSYRGIYYNEQFF. The CDR3, as DNA: TGTGCCAGCAGCTCCTACAGGGGAATCTACTACAATGAGCAGTTCTTC. Full variable domain (remainder filled in from reference TRBV11-1 and TRBJ2-1): EAEVAQSPRYKITEKSQAVAFWCDPISGHATLYWYRQILGQGPELLVQFQDESVVDDSQLPKDRFSAERLKGVDSTLKIQPAELGDSAMYLCASSSYRGIYYNEQFFGPGTRLTVL.

This chain uses TRBV7-9 with TRBJ2-2; 7 bases map to TRBD2. The CDR3 loop spans 15 amino acids. The J segment lost 7 bases and the V segment lost 2 bases, leaving 7 bases of the junction unmatched. Germline-derived CDR1 and CDR2 are SEHNR and FQNEAQ (reference sequence). CDR3 nucleotide sequence: TGTGCCAGCAGCTTATCTGGGAGGGTGATCGGGGAGCTGTTTTTT. It codes for CASSLSGRVIGELFF.

This chain uses TRBV27 with TRBJ2-7; TRBD1 aligns across 9 bases. In germline, CDR1 is MNHEY, CDR2 SMNVEV (reference sequence). J was trimmed by 5 bases and V by 5 bases; bases with no gene match: 10. This CDR3 has 15 residues. The CDR3 reads CASSTLGQGFHEQYF. In DNA, the CDR3 is TGTGCCAGCAGTACCCTCGGACAGGGGTTCCACGAGCAGTACTTC.

This chain uses TRBV27 with TRBJ2-5; TRBD2 matches 9 bases. Unmatched junction bases numbered 3, after V lost 2 bases and J lost 5 bases. The CDR3 is made up of 14 amino acids. The V gene's germline CDR1 is MNHEY and CDR2 SMNVEV (reference sequence). CDR3 coding DNA: TGTGCCAGCAGTTTAGCGGGAGGGCCGGAGACCCAGTACTTC. Protein: CASSLAGGPETQYF.

J is TRBJ2-7 and V is TRBV28; possibly TRBD1 or TRBD2 for D (5 bases each). The CDR3 runs 18 residues. V was pared by 3 bases and J by 3 bases, with 24 bases between. Germline CDR1 MDHEN, CDR2 SYDVKM. The CDR3 is CASSFSAWDPTTDYEQYF. CDR3 DNA: TGTGCCAGCAGTTTCTCAGCGTGGGACCCGACCACGGACTACGAGCAGTACTTC.

The chain has TRBV19 and TRBJ1-2; TRBD1 aligns across 10 bases. The V gene end was trimmed by 5 bases and the J gene end by 5 bases; junction bases not matched to a gene: 14. This CDR3 is 17 amino acids long. CDR1 and CDR2 from the germline V gene are LNHDA and SQIVND (reference sequence). The CDR3 coding sequence is TGTGCCAGTAGTTCCCGCCGCCCGGGACAGGGGTGGTATGGCTACACCTTC. Amino acid sequence: CASSSRRPGQGWYGYTF.

The V and J genes are TRBV5-6 and TRBJ2-3; the match to TRBD2 covers 10 bases. Germline V lookup: CDR1 SGHDT, CDR2 YYEEEE. The CDR3 covers 17 residues. V lost 0 bases and J lost 1; bases outside the gene matches: 5. As DNA, the CDR3 is TGTGCCAGCAGCTTGGAAGAAGCGGGAGGGGGCACAGATACGCAGTATTTT. Translation: CASSLEEAGGGTDTQYF.

The chain has TRBV7-9 and TRBJ2-1; TRBD2 matches 13 bases. Germline CDR1 reads SEHNR; CDR2 reads FQNEAQ (reference sequence). The CDR3 is 17 amino acids. The V segment lost 5 bases and the J segment 9 bases; nucleotides outside the gene matches: 13. This CDR3 is CASSVLGGLAGAVEQFF. CDR3 DNA sequence: TGTGCCAGCAGCGTCCTAGGAGGACTAGCGGGAGCGGTTGAGCAGTTCTTC.

The gene calls are TRBV14 and TRBJ2-2, with 8 bases identical to TRBD1. The CDR3 is made up of 15 amino acids. V lost 4 bases and J lost 4; bases outside the gene matches: 5. Germline assignment: CDR1 SGHDN and CDR2 FVKESK. The CDR3 spells CASSPLDRATGELFF. CDR3 DNA: TGTGCCAGCAGCCCCTTGGACAGGGCCACCGGGGAGCTGTTTTTT. Full variable domain (rest looked up from reference TRBV14 and TRBJ2-2): EAGVTQFPSHSVIEKGQTVTLRCDPISGHDNLYWYRRVMGKEIKFLLHFVKESKQDESGMPNNRFLAERTGGTYSTLKVQPAELEDSGVYFCASSPLDRATGELFFGEGSRLTVL.

This chain connects TRBV27 to TRBJ2-7; 9 bases match TRBD2. Per the germline V gene, CDR1 is MNHEY and CDR2 is SMNVEV (reference sequence). The CDR3 runs to 19 residues. The junction had 23 bases not matched to a gene; V was cut back by 10 bases and J by 1 base. DNA of the CDR3: TGTGCCACCCCGGCGGGGGGGGATAGGTTAGCGGGAGAATCCTACGAGCAGTACTTC. Translated, it gives CATPAGGDRLAGESYEQYF.

This clone was found a few times. The rearrangement links TRBV11-2 to TRBJ2-1; 9 bases are a match to TRBD1. This CDR3 contains 16 residues. J gave up 5 bases and V 2 bases, and 7 bases lay outside the gene matches. Per germline, CDR1 SGHAT and CDR2 FQNNGV. The CDR3 loop reads CASSLTPGQGNNEQFF. The CDR3 bases are TGTGCCAGCAGCTTAACTCCGGGACAGGGAAACAATGAGCAGTTCTTC.

This chain links TRBV6-6 with TRBJ2-7, with 10 bases identical to TRBD2. Germline values: CDR1 MNHNY, CDR2 SVGAGI (reference sequence). This CDR3 has 16 amino acids. J was trimmed by 7 bases and V by 3 bases; bases with no gene match: 12. The CDR3 loop reads CASSYNPLAGVWEQYF. The CDR3 DNA is TGTGCCAGCAGTTATAACCCCCTAGCGGGAGTGTGGGAGCAGTACTTC.

V and J are TRBV27 and TRBJ2-3; the D is unclear. The CDR3 consists of 12 residues. CDR1 and CDR2 (germline): MNHEY, SMNVEV (reference sequence). The ends were cut back, 4 bases at V and 1 base at J, with 3 bases in the middle. The CDR3 sequence: CASSSRTDTQYF. The DNA of the CDR3 is TGTGCCAGCAGTTCCCGCACAGATACGCAGTATTTT.

The rearrangement joins TRBV2 to TRBJ1-3, with D unresolved. Germline CDR1 and CDR2: SNHLY and FYNNEI. The CDR3 is made up of 10 amino acids. Trimming stripped 8 bases from V and 4 bases from J, with 3 bases between. The CDR3 region has the DNA TGTGCCAGCGGGGGAAACACCATATATTTT. Residues: CASGGNTIYF.

V is TRBV28 and J is TRBJ1-1; D is unclear. V was shortened by 2 bases and J by 0 bases, with 4 bases between the two germline ends. The CDR3 is 13 residues long. The germline V gene encodes CDR1 MDHEN and CDR2 SYDVKM. The CDR3 DNA reads as TGTGCCAGCAGTTTAAACATGAACACTGAAGCTTTCTTT. Encoded protein: CASSLNMNTEAFF.

The chain couples TRBV6-5 to TRBJ2-5, with 11 bases aligning to TRBD2. The CDR3 covers 15 residues. V lost 0 bases to trimming and J lost 7 bases; unmatched junction nucleotides: 4. Germline CDR1 and CDR2: MNHEY and SVGAGI. CDR3 sequence (DNA): TGTGCCAGCAGTTACTCCGGGACTAGCGGCACGACCCAGTACTTC. Protein sequence: CASSYSGTSGTTQYF.

This clone turned up a few times. The J gene is TRBJ2-3, the V gene TRBV28; a weak D match, TRBD2 (6 bases). Trimming took off 4 bases at V and 4 bases at J, with 24 bases between the two ends. The CDR3 is 18 amino acids. Germline V gene lookup returns CDR1 MDHEN and CDR2 SYDVKM. CDR3 sequence reads: CASSSIAAHHPHADTQYF. CDR3 DNA: TGTGCCAGCAGTTCTATAGCGGCTCACCACCCGCACGCAGATACGCAGTATTTT.

The rearrangement links TRBV28 to TRBJ2-1; D perhaps matches TRBD2 (6 bases). Germline V gene lookup returns CDR1 MDHEN and CDR2 SYDVKM. The length of the CDR3 is 16 residues. V lost 3 bases and J lost 6, with 18 bases in between. CDR3 in DNA: TGTGCCAGCAGTTTGTCGTCCGGGAGAAAGTTCAATGAGCAGTTCTTC. Translation gives CASSLSSGRKFNEQFF.

The chain is built from TRBV5-5 and TRBJ1-1; perhaps TRBD1 as D (6 bases). From germline, CDR1 is SGHKS and CDR2 YYEKEE (reference sequence). Between the trimmed V and J ends, which lost 0 bases and 8 bases, there was a span of 8 bases. The CDR3 contains 12 residues. The CDR3 nucleotides are TGTGCCAGCAGCTTGGTCGGGACAGAAGCTTTCTTT. This encodes CASSLVGTEAFF.

The chain has TRBV28 and TRBJ2-3; 7 bases agree with TRBD2. In germline, CDR1 is MDHEN, CDR2 SYDVKM. This CDR3 has 15 amino acids. J lost 0 bases, V lost 2 bases, and 2 bases had no gene match. The CDR3 sequence: CASSLRAGSTDTQYF. CDR3 DNA sequence: TGTGCCAGCAGTTTAAGAGCGGGAAGCACAGATACGCAGTATTTT.

The V call is TRBV18, the J call TRBJ2-7, with D perhaps given as TRBD1 or TRBD2 (5 bases each). With 5 bases removed from V and 2 bases from J, the gap between germline ends came to 16 bases. This CDR3 contains 15 residues. Germline V gives CDR1 KGHSH, CDR2 LQKENI. The CDR3 nucleotides read TGTGCCAGCTCAGCGACGTCCCGGGGCCCCTACGAGCAGTACTTC. It codes for CASSATSRGPYEQYF.

The chain recombines TRBV2 with TRBJ2-7, with D uncertain. The CDR3 is 13 amino acids. The V gene lost 1 base and the J gene lost 3 bases, with 7 bases spanning the gap. Germline assignment: CDR1 SNHLY and CDR2 FYNNEI. Here the CDR3 reads CASSEGQDYEQYF. The CDR3, as DNA: TGTGCCAGCAGTGAAGGGCAGGACTACGAGCAGTACTTC.